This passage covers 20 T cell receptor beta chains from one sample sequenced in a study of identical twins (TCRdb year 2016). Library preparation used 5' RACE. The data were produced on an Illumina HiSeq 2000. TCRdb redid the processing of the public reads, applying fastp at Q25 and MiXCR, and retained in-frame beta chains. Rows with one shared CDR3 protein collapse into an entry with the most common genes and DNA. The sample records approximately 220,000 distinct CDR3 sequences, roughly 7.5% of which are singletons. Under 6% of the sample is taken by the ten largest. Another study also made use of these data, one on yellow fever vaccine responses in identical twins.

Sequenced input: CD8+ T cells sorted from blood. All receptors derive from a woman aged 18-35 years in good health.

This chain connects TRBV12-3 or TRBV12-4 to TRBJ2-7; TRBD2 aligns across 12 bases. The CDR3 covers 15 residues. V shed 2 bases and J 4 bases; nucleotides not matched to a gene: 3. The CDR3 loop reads CASSLTTSGRYEQYF. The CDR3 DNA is TGTGCCAGCAGTTTAACTACTAGCGGGAGGTACGAGCAGTACTTC.

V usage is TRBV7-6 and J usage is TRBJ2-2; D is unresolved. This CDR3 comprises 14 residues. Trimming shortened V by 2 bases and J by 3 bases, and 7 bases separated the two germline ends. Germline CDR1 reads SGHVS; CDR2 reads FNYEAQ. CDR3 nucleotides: TGTGCCAGCAGCTTATTTACGGACACCGGGGAGCTGTTTTTT. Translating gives CASSLFTDTGELFF. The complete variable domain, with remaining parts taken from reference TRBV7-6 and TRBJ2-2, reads GAGVSQSPRYKVTKRGQDVALRCDPISGHVSLYWYRQALGQGPEFLTYFNYEAQQDKSGLPNDRFSAERPEGSISTLTIQRTEQRDSAMYRCASSLFTDTGELFFGEGSRLTVL.

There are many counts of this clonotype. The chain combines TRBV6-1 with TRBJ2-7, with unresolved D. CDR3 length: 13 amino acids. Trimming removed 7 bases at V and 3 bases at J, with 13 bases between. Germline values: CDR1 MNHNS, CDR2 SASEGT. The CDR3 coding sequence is TGTGCCAGCAAGCCAGGAAGAATCTACGAGCAGTACTTC. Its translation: CASKPGRIYEQYF.

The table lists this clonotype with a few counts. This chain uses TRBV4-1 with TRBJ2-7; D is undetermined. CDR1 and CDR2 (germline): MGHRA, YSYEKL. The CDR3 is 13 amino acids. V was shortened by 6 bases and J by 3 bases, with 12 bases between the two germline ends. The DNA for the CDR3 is TGCGCCAGCAGACTTACGACGGACTACGAGCAGTACTTC. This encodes CASRLTTDYEQYF.

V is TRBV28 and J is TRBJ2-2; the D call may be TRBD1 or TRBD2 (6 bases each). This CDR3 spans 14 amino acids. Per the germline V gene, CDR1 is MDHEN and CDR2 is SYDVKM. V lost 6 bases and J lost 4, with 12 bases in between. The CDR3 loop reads CASRLQGGTGELFF. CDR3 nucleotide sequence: TGTGCCAGCAGATTACAGGGAGGCACCGGGGAGCTGTTTTTT.

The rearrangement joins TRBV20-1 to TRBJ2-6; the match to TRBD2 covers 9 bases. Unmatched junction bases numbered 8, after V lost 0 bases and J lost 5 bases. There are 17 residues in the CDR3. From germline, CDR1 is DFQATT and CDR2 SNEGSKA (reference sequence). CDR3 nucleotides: TGCAGTGCTAGAGATGTGGCGGGGGGGACCAGGGCCAACGTCCTGACTTTC. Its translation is CSARDVAGGTRANVLTF.

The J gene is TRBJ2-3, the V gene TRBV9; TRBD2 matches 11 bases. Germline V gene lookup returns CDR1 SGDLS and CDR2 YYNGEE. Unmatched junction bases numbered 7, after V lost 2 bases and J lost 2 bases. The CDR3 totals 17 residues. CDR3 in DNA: TGTGCCAGCAGCGTGGCTAGCGGGAGGAGCTACACAGATACGCAGTATTTT. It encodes CASSVASGRSYTDTQYF.

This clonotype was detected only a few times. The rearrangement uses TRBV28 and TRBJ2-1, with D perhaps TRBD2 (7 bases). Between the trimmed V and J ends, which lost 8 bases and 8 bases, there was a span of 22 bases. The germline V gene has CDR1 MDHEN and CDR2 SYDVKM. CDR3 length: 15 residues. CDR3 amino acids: CASGVWRGQRDEQFF. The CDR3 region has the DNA TGTGCCAGCGGGGTTTGGCGGGGGCAAAGGGATGAGCAGTTCTTC.

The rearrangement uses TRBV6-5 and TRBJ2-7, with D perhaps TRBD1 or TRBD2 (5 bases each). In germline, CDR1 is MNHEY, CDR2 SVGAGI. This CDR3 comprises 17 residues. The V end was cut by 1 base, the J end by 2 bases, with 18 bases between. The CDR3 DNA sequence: TGTGCCAGCAGTTACTGGGGACCCGCCTGGTCTCCCTACGAGCAGTACTTC. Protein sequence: CASSYWGPAWSPYEQYF.

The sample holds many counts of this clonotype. Here the CDR3 DNA reads TGTGCCAGCAACAGGGGACCCCTGGCCAACGTCCTGACTTTC. Translation: CASNRGPLANVLTF. This chain connects TRBV6-2 or TRBV6-3 to TRBJ2-6, with 7 bases matching TRBD1. The germline gives CDR1 MNHEY, CDR2 SVGEGT. This CDR3 has 14 residues. V gave up 7 bases and J gave up 6 bases; unmatched junction bases: 6.

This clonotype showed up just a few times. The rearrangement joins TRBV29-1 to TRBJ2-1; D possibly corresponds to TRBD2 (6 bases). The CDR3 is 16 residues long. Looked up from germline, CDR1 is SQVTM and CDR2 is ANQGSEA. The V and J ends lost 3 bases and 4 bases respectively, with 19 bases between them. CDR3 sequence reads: CSVEGNRGAQYNEQFF. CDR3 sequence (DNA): TGCAGCGTTGAGGGGAACCGCGGGGCCCAATACAATGAGCAGTTCTTC.

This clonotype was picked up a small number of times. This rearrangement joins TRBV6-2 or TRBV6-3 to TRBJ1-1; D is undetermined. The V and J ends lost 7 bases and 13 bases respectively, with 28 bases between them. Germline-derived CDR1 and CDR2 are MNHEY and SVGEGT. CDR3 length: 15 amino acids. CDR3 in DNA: TGTGCCAGCACCCCCTCCGGCTACCTAACCTCACAACTTTTCTTT. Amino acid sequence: CASTPSGYLTSQLFF.

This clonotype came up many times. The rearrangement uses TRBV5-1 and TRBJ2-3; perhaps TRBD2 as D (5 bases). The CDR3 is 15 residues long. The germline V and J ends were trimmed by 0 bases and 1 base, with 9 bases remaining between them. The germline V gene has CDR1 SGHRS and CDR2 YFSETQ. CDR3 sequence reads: CASSLEVSGTDTQYF. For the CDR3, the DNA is TGCGCCAGCAGCTTGGAGGTTAGCGGCACAGATACGCAGTATTTT.

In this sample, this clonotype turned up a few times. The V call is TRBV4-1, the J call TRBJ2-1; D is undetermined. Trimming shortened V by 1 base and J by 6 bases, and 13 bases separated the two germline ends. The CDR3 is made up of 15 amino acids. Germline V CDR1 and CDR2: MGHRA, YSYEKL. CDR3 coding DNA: TGCGCCAGCAGCCAAGTTTTCCCGGCGAGCAATGAGCAGTTCTTC. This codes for CASSQVFPASNEQFF.

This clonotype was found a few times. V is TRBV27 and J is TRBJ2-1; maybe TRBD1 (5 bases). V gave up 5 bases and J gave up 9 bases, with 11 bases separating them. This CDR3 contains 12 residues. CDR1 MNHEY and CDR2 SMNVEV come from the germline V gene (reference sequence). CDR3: CASSTGRVEQFF. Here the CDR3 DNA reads TGTGCCAGCAGTACCGGCAGGGTTGAGCAGTTCTTC.

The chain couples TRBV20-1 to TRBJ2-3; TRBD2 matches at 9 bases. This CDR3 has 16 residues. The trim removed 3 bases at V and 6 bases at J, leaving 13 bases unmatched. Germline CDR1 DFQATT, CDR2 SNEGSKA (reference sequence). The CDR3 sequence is CSASLLGGGAEDTQYF. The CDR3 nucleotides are TGCAGTGCTAGCCTATTGGGCGGGGGGGCCGAGGATACGCAGTATTTT.

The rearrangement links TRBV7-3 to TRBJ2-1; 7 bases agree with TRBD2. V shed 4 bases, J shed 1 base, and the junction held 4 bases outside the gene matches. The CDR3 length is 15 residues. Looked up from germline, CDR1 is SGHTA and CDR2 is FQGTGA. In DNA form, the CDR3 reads TGTGCCAGCAGCTCTATCGGGGGGTCCTACAATGAGCAGTTCTTC. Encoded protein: CASSSIGGSYNEQFF.

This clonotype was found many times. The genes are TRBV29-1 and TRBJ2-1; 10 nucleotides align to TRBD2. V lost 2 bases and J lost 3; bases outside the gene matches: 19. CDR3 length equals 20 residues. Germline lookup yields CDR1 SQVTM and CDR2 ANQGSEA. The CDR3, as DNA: TGCAGCGTTGAACCAGGGCTAGCGGGGGAACCCGGGATAGGCTACAATGAGCAGTTCTTC. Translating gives CSVEPGLAGEPGIGYNEQFF.

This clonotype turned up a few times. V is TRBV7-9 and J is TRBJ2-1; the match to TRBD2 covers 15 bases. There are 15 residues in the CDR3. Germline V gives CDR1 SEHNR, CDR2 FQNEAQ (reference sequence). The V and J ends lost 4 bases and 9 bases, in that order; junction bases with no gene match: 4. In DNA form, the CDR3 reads TGTGCCAGCAGCTCGCCGGGACTAGCGGGAGGTGAGCAGTTCTTC. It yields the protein CASSSPGLAGGEQFF.

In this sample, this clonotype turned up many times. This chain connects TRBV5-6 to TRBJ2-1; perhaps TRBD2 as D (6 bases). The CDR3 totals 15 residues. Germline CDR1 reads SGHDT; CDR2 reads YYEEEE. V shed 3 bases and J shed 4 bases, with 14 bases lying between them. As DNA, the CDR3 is TGTGCCAGCAGCTCGGGGGAGGCCCCTTACAATGAGCAGTTCTTC. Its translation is CASSSGEAPYNEQFF.